The rows below give T cell receptor beta chains drawn from one sample of a study of regulatory T cells in long-lasting Graves disease. TCRdb analysed the multiplex PCR reads with MiXCR anew, one entry per CDR3 protein. The table records approximately 250,000 distinct CDR3 sequences, around 17% of them present only once. The input for sequencing was peripheral blood mononuclear cells (PBMCs), taken at new diagnosis, from a patient treated with antithyroid drugs. These TCRs come from a female donor with Graves disease. CDR3s leave out the opening cysteine and the closing phenylalanine or tryptophan. A D gene is named only where the DNA matches it firmly.

D gene: TRBD2
V gene: TRBV12-3/TRBV12-4
J gene: TRBJ2-2
CDR3 protein: ASSPRLAIANTGELF

D gene: .
V gene: TRBV4-1
J gene: TRBJ1-5
CDR3 protein: ASSQDWGPNQPQH

D gene: .
V gene: TRBV6-1
J gene: TRBJ1-1
CDR3 protein: ATWGWLRGTEAF

D gene: TRBD2
V gene: TRBV24-1
J gene: TRBJ2-2
CDR3 protein: ATSGGSGRPNTGELF

D gene: .
V gene: TRBV29-1
J gene: TRBJ2-3
CDR3 protein: SVGLDSLDTQY

D gene: TRBD1
V gene: TRBV7-3
J gene: TRBJ2-5
CDR3 protein: ASSLAGTAETQY

D gene: .
V gene: TRBV19
J gene: TRBJ1-4
CDR3 protein: ASTAEVGTNEKLF

D gene: TRBD1
V gene: TRBV11-1
J gene: TRBJ2-7
CDR3 protein: ASSLAGTGLSYEQY

D gene: TRBD1
V gene: TRBV2
J gene: TRBJ2-2
CDR3 protein: ASSPSAGGTGELF

D gene: TRBD2
V gene: TRBV28
J gene: TRBJ2-7
CDR3 protein: ASSPGRAREEQY

D gene: .
V gene: TRBV28
J gene: TRBJ2-6
CDR3 protein: ASSLRGYRNSGANVLT

D gene: .
V gene: TRBV28
J gene: TRBJ2-7
CDR3 protein: ASRAPVSYEQY

D gene: .
V gene: TRBV19
J gene: TRBJ1-5
CDR3 protein: ASSMWRGNQPQH

D gene: .
V gene: TRBV24-1
J gene: TRBJ2-1
CDR3 protein: AIEDWWSCNEQF

D gene: .
V gene: TRBV6-5
J gene: TRBJ2-5
CDR3 protein: ASSYSPRLARQETQY

D gene: TRBD1
V gene: TRBV28
J gene: TRBJ2-5
CDR3 protein: ASLTGELETQY

D gene: TRBD2
V gene: TRBV11-2
J gene: TRBJ2-3
CDR3 protein: ASSLSSGRGDTQY

D gene: .
V gene: TRBV10-3
J gene: TRBJ2-5
CDR3 protein: AINEPPTAETQY

D gene: TRBD2
V gene: TRBV4-1
J gene: TRBJ2-7
CDR3 protein: ASSQGTSPSYEQY

D gene: .
V gene: TRBV5-1
J gene: TRBJ2-7
CDR3 protein: ASMALESYEQY

D gene: .
V gene: TRBV4-2
J gene: TRBJ2-7
CDR3 protein: ASSQGEISYSVLDEQY

D gene: TRBD1
V gene: TRBV12-3/TRBV12-4
J gene: TRBJ2-1
CDR3 protein: ASSLTGGLSNEQF

D gene: TRBD1
V gene: TRBV5-1
J gene: TRBJ2-5
CDR3 protein: ASSLEEGGMETQY